Described below is a single T cell receptor (beta chain) sequence and its context. Its antigen is not identified. The data were obtained in a study of shared clonotypes between healthy human individuals. Study findings and constraints: Non-shared clonotypes displayed generation probabilities falling below those of clonotypes present in all four donors. The small donor group covered limited genetic and exposure diversity.

Measured with immunoSEQ multiplex PCR; TCRdb has only the in-frame clones, and not every one. This sample has 1 million to 1.3 million clones, with more than 75% found just once. It was into CD45RA+ naive and CD45RA-negative memory subsets that the CD4+ cells were split. The sequencing input was memory CD4+ T cells from PBMCs. Sample subset: CD45RA-negative fraction. The sequence was collected from a man between 18 and 35 years old in good health. Some clones in this sample may be carry-over from other donors' samples.

CDR3 in amino acids: CAWSPKNTEAFF. Here the CDR3 DNA reads TGTGCCTGGAGTCCCAAGAACACTGAAGCTTTCTTT. V gene TRBV30 combines with J gene TRBJ1-1; no reliable D call. The CDR3 is 12 amino acids. Looked up from germline, CDR1 is GTSNPN and CDR2 is SVGIG (reference sequence). The germline V and J ends were trimmed by 2 bases and 1 base, with 5 bases remaining between them. The whole variable domain, remainder taken from reference TRBV30 and TRBJ1-1, is SQTIHQWPATLVQPVGSPLSLECTVEGTSNPNLYWYRQAAGRGLQLLFYSVGIGQISSEVPQNLSASRPQDRQFILSSKKLLLSDSGFYLCAWSPKNTEAFFGQGTRLTVV.